This T cell receptor (beta chain) was profiled in a study of neoadjuvant nivolumab and ipilimumab in lung cancer. CDR1 and CDR2 from the germline V gene are MNHNS and SASEGT. Trimming cost V 1 base and J 3 bases, with 10 bases left between them. The CDR3 runs to 14 residues. Generated by immunoSEQ multiplex PCR, the TCRdb table keeps only in-frame clones and is missing some. The sample lists approximately 6,300 clones, less than 70% seen once, with more than 12% in the top ten. V gene TRBV6-1 combines with J gene TRBJ2-7; D is undetermined. The TCR was taken from an adult with non-small cell lung cancer. Sequenced here: tumor tissue, sampled after neoadjuvant nivolumab, alone or with ipilimumab, at or shortly before surgery. CDR3 DNA: TGTGCCAGCAGTGAAGGAGCTGGTGGCTACGAGCAGTACTTC. Residues: CASSEGAGGYEQYF.